The clone carrying this T cell receptor beta chain was observed many times. Antigen specificity is unknown. PBMCs stored at -80 C, numbering 2 million, were the origin of the unsorted libraries. V gave up 8 bases and J gave up 5 bases; unmatched junction bases: 7. This CDR3 comprises 13 residues. The sample comes from a study of neurological immune-mediated disorders. Study-wide points: Clinical and MRI features did not associate with the cluster found in multiple sclerosis patients. Multiple sclerosis patients had less TCR clonal expansion than even healthy controls, unlike HTLV-1-associated myelopathy.

It was by 5'RACE with 10-nucleotide random UMIs that the cDNA was made. MiXCR, applied by TCRdb to the 5' RACE reads, yields one record per CDR3 protein. The table lists roughly 65,000 distinct CDR3 sequences, around 4% of them singletons, with under 3% in the top ten. Source material: PBMCs. This chain links TRBV12-3 or TRBV12-4 with TRBJ1-1; 8 bases line up with TRBD1. The receptor comes from a man aged 45-65 years with multiple sclerosis. CDR3 nucleotides: TGTGCCAGCGACAGGGGCGGGTCAACTGAAGCTTTCTTT. Translation gives CASDRGGSTEAFF.